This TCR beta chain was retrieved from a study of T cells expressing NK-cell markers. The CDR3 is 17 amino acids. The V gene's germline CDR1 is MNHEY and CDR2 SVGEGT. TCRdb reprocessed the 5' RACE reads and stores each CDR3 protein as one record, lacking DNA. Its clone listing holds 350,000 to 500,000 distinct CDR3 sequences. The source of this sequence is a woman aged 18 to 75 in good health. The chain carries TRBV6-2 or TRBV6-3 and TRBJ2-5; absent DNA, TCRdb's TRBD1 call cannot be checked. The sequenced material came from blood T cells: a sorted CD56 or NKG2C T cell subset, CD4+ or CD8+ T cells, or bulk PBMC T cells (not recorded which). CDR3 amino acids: CASSYSPRSVNQETQYF.